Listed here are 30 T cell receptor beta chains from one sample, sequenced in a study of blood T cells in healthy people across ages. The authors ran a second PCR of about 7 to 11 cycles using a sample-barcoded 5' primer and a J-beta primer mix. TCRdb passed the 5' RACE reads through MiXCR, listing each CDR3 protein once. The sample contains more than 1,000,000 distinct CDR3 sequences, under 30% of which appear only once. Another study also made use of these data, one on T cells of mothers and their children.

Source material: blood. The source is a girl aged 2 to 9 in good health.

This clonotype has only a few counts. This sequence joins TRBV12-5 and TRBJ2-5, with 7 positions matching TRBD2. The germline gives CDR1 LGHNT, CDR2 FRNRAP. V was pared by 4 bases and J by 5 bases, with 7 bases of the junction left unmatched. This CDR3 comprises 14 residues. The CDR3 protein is CASGSWEGEETQYF. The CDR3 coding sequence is TGTGCTAGTGGTTCCTGGGAGGGAGAGGAGACCCAGTACTTC.

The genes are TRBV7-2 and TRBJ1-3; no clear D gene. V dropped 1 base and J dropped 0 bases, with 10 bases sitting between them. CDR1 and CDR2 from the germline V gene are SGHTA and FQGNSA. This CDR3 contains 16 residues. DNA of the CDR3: TGTGCCAGCAGCTTAGAGGGCACGAACTCTGGAAACACCATATATTTT. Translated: CASSLEGTNSGNTIYF.

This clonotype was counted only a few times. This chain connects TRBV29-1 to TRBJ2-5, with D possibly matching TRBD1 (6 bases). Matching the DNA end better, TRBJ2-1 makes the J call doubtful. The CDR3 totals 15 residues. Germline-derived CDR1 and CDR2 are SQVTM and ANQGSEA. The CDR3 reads CSGSLRGFVGDEQFF. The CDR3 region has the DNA TGCAGCGGATCCCTCAGGGGTTTCGTCGGCGATGAGCAGTTCTTC.

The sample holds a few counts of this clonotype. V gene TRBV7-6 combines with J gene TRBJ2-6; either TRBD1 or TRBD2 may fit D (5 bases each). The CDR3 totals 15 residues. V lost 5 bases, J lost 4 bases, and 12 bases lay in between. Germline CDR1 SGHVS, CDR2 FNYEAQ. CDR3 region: CASSPGPLGANVLTF. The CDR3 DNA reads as TGTGCCAGCAGCCCGGGACCCCTGGGGGCCAACGTCCTGACTTTC.

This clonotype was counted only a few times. The CDR3 loop reads CASSMGQVNQPQHF. The CDR3 DNA sequence: TGTGCCAGCAGCATGGGGCAGGTCAATCAGCCCCAGCATTTT. This chain connects TRBV5-6 to TRBJ1-5; perhaps TRBD1 as D (5 bases). Germline values: CDR1 SGHDT, CDR2 YYEEEE. The CDR3 loop spans 14 amino acids. V lost 4 bases to trimming and J lost 3 bases, with 11 bases between them.

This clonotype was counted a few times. CDR3 nucleotide sequence: TGTGCCAGCAGAGGCAGGGGCTATGGCTACACCTTC. It codes for CASRGRGYGYTF. The chain links TRBV6-1 to TRBJ1-2; a possible D gene is TRBD1 (6 bases). Germline values: CDR1 MNHNS, CDR2 SASEGT. The CDR3 covers 12 residues. Trimming removed 6 bases from V and 4 bases from J, with 9 bases in between.

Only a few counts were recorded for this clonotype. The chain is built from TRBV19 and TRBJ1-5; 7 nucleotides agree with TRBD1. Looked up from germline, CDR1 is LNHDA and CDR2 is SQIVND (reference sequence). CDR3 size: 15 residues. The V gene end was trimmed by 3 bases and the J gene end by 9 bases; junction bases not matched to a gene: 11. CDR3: CASSMPGQMFSPQHF. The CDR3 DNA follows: TGTGCCAGTAGTATGCCGGGACAGATGTTTTCGCCCCAGCATTTT.

As DNA, the CDR3 is TGCAGTGCCGCCGAGTCGGACCTAAGCTACAATGAGCAGTTCTTC. It encodes CSAAESDLSYNEQFF. V usage is TRBV20-1 and J usage is TRBJ2-1; D remains ambiguous. V was trimmed by 6 bases and J by 3 bases, leaving 18 bases between them. The CDR3 sequence is 15 residues long. Germline V lookup: CDR1 DFQATT, CDR2 SNEGSKA (reference sequence).

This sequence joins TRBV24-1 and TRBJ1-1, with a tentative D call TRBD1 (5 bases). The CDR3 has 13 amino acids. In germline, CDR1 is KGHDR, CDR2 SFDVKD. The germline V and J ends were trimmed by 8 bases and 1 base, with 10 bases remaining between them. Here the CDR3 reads CATKGTANTEAFF. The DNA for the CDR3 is TGTGCCACCAAGGGGACCGCGAACACTGAAGCTTTCTTT.

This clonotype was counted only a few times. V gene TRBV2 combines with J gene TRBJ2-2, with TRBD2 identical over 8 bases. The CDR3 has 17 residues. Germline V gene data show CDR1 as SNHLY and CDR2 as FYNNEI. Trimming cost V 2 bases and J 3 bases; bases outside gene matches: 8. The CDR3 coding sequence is TGTGCCAGCAGTGAAAACCCTAGCGGGTATGACACCGGGGAGCTGTTTTTT. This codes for CASSENPSGYDTGELFF.

CDR3 protein: CASQTGYSYEQYF. In DNA, the CDR3 is TGTGCCAGCCAAACAGGATACTCGTACGAGCAGTACTTC. The rearrangement uses TRBV28 and TRBJ2-7, with D possibly being TRBD1 (5 bases). CDR3 length equals 13 residues. The germline gives CDR1 MDHEN, CDR2 SYDVKM. V was pared by 8 bases and J by 4 bases, with 15 bases between.

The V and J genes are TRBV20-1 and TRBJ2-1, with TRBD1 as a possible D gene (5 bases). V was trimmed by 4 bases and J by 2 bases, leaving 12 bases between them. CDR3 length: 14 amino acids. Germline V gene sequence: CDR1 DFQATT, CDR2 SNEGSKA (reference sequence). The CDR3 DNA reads TGCAGTGCTAAAGGGGTGTTTACCTACAATGAGCAGTTCTTC. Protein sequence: CSAKGVFTYNEQFF.

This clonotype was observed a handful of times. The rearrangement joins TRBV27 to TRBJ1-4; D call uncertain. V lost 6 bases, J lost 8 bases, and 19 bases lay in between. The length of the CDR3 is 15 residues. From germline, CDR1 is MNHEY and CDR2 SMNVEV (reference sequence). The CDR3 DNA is TGTGCCAGCAGCTTCACGACCCAACGTCGGGAAAAACTGTTTTTT. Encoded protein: CASSFTTQRREKLFF.

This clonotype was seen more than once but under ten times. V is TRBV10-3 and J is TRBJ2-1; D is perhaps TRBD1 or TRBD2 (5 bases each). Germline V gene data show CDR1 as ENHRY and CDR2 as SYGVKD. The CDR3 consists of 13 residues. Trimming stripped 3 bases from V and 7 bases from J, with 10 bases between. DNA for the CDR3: TGTGCCATCAGTGACGAGGGGATGAATGAGCAGTTCTTC. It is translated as CAISDEGMNEQFF.

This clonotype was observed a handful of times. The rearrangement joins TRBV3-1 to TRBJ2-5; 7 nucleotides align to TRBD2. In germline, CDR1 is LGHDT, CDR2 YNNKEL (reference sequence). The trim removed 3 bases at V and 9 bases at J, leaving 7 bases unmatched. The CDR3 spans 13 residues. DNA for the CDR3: TGTGCCAGCAGCCAGGACCTAGCGGCGTCCCAGTACTTC. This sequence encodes CASSQDLAASQYF.

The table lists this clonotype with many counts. CDR3 in amino acids: CASSLGRGYEQFF. DNA of the CDR3: TGTGCCAGCAGCTTGGGTAGGGGCTATGAGCAGTTCTTC. This chain joins TRBV5-6 and TRBJ2-5; a possible D gene is TRBD1 (5 bases). With the DNA end fitting TRBJ2-1 better, the J assignment may be wrong. Germline lookup yields CDR1 SGHDT and CDR2 YYEEEE. The CDR3 runs to 13 residues.

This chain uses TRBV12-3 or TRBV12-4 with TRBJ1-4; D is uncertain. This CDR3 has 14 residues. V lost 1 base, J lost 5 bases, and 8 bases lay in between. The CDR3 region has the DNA TGTGCCAGCAGTTTAGGGGGAATGAATGAAAAACTGTTTTTT. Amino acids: CASSLGGMNEKLFF.

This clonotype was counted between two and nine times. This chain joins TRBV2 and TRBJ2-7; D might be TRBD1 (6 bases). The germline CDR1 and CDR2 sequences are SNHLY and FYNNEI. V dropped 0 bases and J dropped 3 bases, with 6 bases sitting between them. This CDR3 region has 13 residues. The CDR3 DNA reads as TGTGCCAGCAGTGAAGCACAGGGCTACGAGCAGTACTTC. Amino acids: CASSEAQGYEQYF.

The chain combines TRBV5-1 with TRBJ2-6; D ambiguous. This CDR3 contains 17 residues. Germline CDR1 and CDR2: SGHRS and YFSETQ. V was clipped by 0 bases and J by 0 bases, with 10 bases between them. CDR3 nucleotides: TGCGCCAGCAGCTTGGAAGGAGTGGGCTCTGGGGCCAACGTCCTGACTTTC. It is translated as CASSLEGVGSGANVLTF. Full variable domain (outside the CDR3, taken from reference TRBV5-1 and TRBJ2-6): KAGVTQTPRYLIKTRGQQVTLSCSPISGHRSVSWYQQTPGQGLQFLFEYFSETQRNKGNFPGRFSGRQFSNSRSEMNVSTLELGDSALYLCASSLEGVGSGANVLTFGAGSRLTVL.

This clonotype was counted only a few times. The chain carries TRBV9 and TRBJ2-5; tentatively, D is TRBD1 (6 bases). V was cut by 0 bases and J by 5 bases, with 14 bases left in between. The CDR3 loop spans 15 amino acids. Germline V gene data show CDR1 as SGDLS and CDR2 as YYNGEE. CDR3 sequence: CASSVGSGVGETQYF. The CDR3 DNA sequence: TGTGCCAGCAGCGTAGGATCAGGGGTTGGTGAGACCCAGTACTTC.

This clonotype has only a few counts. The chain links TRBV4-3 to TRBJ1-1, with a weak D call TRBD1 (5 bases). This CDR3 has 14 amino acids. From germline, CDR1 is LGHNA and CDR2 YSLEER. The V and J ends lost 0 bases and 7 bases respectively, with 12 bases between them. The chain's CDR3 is CASSQDFRGYEAFF. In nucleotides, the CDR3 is TGCGCCAGCAGCCAAGATTTCCGGGGGTATGAAGCTTTCTTT.

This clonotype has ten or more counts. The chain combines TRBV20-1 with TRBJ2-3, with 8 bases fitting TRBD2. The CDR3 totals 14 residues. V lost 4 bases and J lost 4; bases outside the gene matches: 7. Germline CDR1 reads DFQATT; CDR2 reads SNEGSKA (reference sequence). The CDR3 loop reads CSATAGGLADTQYF. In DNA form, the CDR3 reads TGCAGTGCTACCGCGGGGGGATTGGCAGATACGCAGTATTTT.

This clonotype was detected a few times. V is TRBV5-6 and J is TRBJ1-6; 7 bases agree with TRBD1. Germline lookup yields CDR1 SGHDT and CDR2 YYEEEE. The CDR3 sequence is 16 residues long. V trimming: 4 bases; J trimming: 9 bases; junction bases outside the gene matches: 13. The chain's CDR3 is CASSNAPGDRSSPLHF. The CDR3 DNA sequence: TGTGCCAGCAGCAATGCACCTGGGGACAGATCTTCACCCCTCCACTTT.

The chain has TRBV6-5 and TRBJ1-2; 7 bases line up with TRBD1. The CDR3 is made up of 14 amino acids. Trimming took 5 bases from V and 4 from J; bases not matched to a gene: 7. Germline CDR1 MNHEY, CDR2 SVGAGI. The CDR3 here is CASSRTGEGYGYTF. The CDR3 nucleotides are TGTGCCAGCAGTCGAACAGGGGAAGGCTATGGCTACACCTTC.

In DNA form, the CDR3 reads TGCGCCAGCAGCAAGGGTAGCGGGATCAGCTCCTACGAGCAGTACTTC. Encoded protein: CASSKGSGISSYEQYF. The rearrangement links TRBV5-1 to TRBJ2-7; 8 bases line up with TRBD2. With 4 bases clipped from V and 0 bases from J, the junction kept 9 bases outside the gene matches. Germline V lookup: CDR1 SGHRS, CDR2 YFSETQ. The CDR3 runs to 16 residues.

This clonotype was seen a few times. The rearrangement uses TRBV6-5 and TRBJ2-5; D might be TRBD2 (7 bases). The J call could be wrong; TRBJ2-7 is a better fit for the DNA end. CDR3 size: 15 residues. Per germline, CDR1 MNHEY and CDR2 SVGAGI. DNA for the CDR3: TGTGCCAGCAGTTACTCAACTGGGGGGGGCAACGAGCAGTACTTC. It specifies CASSYSTGGGNEQYF.

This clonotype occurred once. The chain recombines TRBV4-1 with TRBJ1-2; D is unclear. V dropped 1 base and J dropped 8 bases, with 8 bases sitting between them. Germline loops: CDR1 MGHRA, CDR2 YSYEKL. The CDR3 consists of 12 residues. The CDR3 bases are TGCGCCAGCAGCCAAGGATTGCAAGGCTACACCTTC. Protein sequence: CASSQGLQGYTF.

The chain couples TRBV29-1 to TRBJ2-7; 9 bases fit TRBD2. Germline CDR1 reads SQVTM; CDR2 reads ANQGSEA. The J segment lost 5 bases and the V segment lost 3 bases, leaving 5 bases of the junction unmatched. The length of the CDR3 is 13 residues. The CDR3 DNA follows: TGCAGCGTTGAGGCGGGGGGGATCGACGAGCAGTACTTC. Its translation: CSVEAGGIDEQYF.

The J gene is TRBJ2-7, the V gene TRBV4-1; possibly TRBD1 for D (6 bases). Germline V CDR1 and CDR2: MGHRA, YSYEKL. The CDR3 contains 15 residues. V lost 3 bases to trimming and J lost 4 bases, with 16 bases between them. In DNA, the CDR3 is TGCGCCAGCAGCCAGGGGCCCGATGGGACATACGAGCAGTACTTC. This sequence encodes CASSQGPDGTYEQYF.

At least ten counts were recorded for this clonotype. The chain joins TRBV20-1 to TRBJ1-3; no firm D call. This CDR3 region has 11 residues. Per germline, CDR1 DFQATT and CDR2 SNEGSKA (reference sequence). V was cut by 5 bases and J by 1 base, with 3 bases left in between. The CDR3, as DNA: TGCAGTGCTTCGTCTGGAAACACCATATATTTT. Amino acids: CSASSGNTIYF.